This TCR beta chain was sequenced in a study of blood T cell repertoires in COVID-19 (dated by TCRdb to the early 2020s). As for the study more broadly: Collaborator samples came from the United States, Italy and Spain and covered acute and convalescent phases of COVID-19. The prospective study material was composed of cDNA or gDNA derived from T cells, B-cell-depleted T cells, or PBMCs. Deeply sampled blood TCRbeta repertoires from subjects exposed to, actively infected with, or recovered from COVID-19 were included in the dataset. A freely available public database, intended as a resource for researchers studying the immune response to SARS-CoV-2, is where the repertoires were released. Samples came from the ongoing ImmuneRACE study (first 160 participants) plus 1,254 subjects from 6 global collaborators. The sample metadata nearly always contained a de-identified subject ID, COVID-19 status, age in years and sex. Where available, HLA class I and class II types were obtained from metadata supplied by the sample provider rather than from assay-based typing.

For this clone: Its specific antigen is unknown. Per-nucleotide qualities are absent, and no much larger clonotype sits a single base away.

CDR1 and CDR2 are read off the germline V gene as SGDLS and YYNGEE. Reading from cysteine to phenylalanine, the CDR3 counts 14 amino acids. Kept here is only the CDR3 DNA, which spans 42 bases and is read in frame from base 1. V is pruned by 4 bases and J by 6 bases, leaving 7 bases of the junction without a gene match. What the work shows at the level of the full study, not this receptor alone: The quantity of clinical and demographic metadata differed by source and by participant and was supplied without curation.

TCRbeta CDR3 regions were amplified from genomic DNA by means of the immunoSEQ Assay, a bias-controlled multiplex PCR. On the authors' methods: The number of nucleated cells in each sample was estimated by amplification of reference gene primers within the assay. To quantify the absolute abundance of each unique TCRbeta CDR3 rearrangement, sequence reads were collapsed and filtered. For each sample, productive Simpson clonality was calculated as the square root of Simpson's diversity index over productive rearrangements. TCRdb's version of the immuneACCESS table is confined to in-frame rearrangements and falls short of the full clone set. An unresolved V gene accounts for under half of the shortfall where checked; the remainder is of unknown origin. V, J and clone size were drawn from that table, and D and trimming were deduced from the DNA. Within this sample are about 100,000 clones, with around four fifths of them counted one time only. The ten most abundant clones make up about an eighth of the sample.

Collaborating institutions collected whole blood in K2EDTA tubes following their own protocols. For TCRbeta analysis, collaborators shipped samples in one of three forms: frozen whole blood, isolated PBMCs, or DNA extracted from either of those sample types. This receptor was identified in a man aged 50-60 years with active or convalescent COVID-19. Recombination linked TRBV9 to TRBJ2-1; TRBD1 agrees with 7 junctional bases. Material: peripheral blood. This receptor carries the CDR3 CASSKDRPGNEQFF. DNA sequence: TGTGCCAGCAGCAAGGACAGGCCTGGCAATGAGCAGTTCTTC. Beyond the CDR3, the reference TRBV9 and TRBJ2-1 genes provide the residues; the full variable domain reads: DSGVTQTPKHLITATGQRVTLRCSPRSGDLSVYWYQQSLDQGLQFLIQYYNGEERAKGNILERFSAQQFPDLHSELNLSSLELGDSALYFCASSKDRPGNEQFFGPGTRLTVL.